A selection of T cell receptor beta chains follows, all from one sample in a study of CD8 T cells in ankylosing spondylitis. TCRdb re-derived calls from the 5' RACE reads in MiXCR, one entry per CDR3 protein. The table has 220,000 or so distinct CDR3 sequences, roughly a tenth seen once. The sequenced sample consisted of blood, either unsorted or a sorted T cell fraction (not recorded which). These receptor sequences come from a male donor with ankylosing spondylitis or in good health (not recorded which). The CDR3 runs from the conserved cysteine through the conserved F or W. A D gene is named only where the DNA matches it firmly. The size field is filled for only some rows; it gives once, few, many or a size class.

many	TRBV5-1	TRBJ2-3	TRBD2	CASSLGTSGGDTQYF	TGCGCCAGCAGCTTAGGGACTAGCGGGGGAGATACGCAGTATTTT
many	TRBV20-1	TRBJ2-5	TRBD1	CSARGPTGSHETQYF	TGCAGTGCTAGAGGGCCGACAGGGTCGCACGAGACCCAGTACTTC
many	TRBV11-2	TRBJ2-3	TRBD1	CASSFDGQGAEDTQYF	TGTGCCAGCAGCTTCGACGGACAGGGGGCCGAAGATACGCAGTATTTT
many	TRBV5-1	TRBJ2-5	.	CASRPMAAQETQYF	TGCGCCAGCAGGCCTATGGCGGCACAAGAGACCCAGTACTTC
.	TRBV7-8	TRBJ2-2	TRBD2	CASSPMGLAGASSTGELFF	TGTGCCAGCAGCCCGATGGGACTAGCGGGGGCCTCGAGTACCGGGGAGCTGTTTTTT
few	TRBV4-2	TRBJ2-7	.	CASSPGRGPEQYF	TGTGCCAGCAGCCCCGGAAGGGGTCCCGAGCAGTACTTC
many	TRBV7-6	TRBJ1-6	.	CASSLEWGFSPLHF	TGTGCCAGCAGCTTAGAATGGGGGTTTTCACCCCTCCACTTT
many	TRBV18	TRBJ2-7	.	CASSPAVSYEQYF	TGTGCCAGCTCACCCGCAGTCTCCTACGAGCAGTACTTC
many	TRBV5-6	TRBJ2-5	.	CASSLFTRADLGETQYF	TGTGCCAGCAGCTTATTTACCAGGGCGGACTTAGGAGAGACCCAGTACTTC
few	TRBV12-3/TRBV12-4	TRBJ2-7	TRBD1	CASRGHGTGIGEQYF	TGTGCCAGCAGAGGACACGGGACAGGGATCGGTGAGCAGTACTTC
many	TRBV29-1	TRBJ2-1	TRBD1	CSVGQGAAYNEQFF	TGCAGCGTTGGACAGGGGGCTGCCTACAATGAGCAGTTCTTC
many	TRBV2	TRBJ2-1	TRBD2	CASRPGTSEYNEQFF	TGTGCCAGCAGACCCGGGACTAGCGAGTACAATGAGCAGTTCTTC
few	TRBV12-3/TRBV12-4	TRBJ2-2	TRBD2	CASSISGGASGELFF	TGTGCCAGCAGTATCAGCGGGGGGGCTTCCGGGGAGCTGTTTTTT
few	TRBV10-3	TRBJ2-5	.	CAISEGEETQYF	TGTGCCATCAGTGAGGGGGAGGAGACCCAGTACTTC
few	TRBV28	TRBJ1-6	TRBD1	CASESQRTGGSPLHF	TGTGCCAGCGAATCCCAAAGGACAGGGGGCTCACCCCTCCACTTT
many	TRBV24-1	TRBJ1-4	.	CATSDVAERGNEKLFF	TGTGCCACCAGTGACGTAGCCGAGCGAGGAAATGAAAAACTGTTTTTT
many	TRBV12-3/TRBV12-4	TRBJ1-6	.	CASSFESSYNSPLHF	TGTGCCAGCAGTTTTGAGAGCTCCTATAATTCACCCCTCCACTTT
many	TRBV29-1	TRBJ1-5	TRBD1	CSARTGVNQPQHF	TGCAGCGCTAGGACAGGGGTTAATCAGCCCCAGCATTTT
few	TRBV19	TRBJ2-5	.	CASSITGFETQYF	TGTGCCAGTAGTATCACGGGTTTCGAGACCCAGTACTTC
many	TRBV9	TRBJ2-7	TRBD1	CASSVGETGVRYF	TGTGCCAGCAGCGTAGGGGAGACAGGGGTGCGGTACTTC
many	TRBV28	TRBJ1-4	.	CASTKQTAPNEKLFF	TGTGCCAGCACCAAACAGACAGCTCCTAATGAAAAACTGTTTTTT
many	TRBV7-9	TRBJ2-3	TRBD1	CASSFVPGGNTDTQYF	TGTGCCAGCAGCTTTGTACCAGGGGGCAACACAGATACGCAGTATTTT
.	TRBV9	TRBJ2-3	.	CASSARAGTDTQYF	TGTGCCAGCAGCGCCCGCGCAGGCACAGATACGCAGTATTTT
few	TRBV5-1	TRBJ2-1	TRBD2	CASSLEARRTSGYNEQFF	TGCGCCAGCAGCTTGGAAGCTCGTCGGACTAGCGGATACAATGAGCAGTTCTTC
many	TRBV5-1	TRBJ2-1	.	CASSLQPSSYNEQFF	TGCGCCAGCAGCTTACAGCCCAGCTCCTACAATGAGCAGTTCTTC
.	TRBV18	TRBJ2-7	TRBD1	CASTLRTGTSYEQYF	TGTGCCAGCACCCTACGGACAGGGACTTCCTACGAGCAGTACTTC
.	TRBV7-6	TRBJ1-5	.	CASSLHQGSQPQHF	TGTGCCAGCAGCTTACATCAGGGGTCTCAGCCCCAGCATTTT
many	TRBV9	TRBJ2-7	.	CASSAGLRGSYEQYF	TGTGCCAGCAGCGCCGGCTTGAGGGGCTCCTACGAGCAGTACTTC
many	TRBV29-1	TRBJ1-4	.	CSVVTGATNEKLFF	TGCAGCGTTGTGACGGGCGCAACTAATGAAAAACTGTTTTTT
many	TRBV5-1	TRBJ2-1	.	CASSFQGNNEQFF	TGCGCCAGCAGCTTCCAGGGTAACAATGAGCAGTTCTTC
many	TRBV5-1	TRBJ2-3	TRBD1	CASHDTGGTDTQYF	TGCGCCAGCCATGACACAGGGGGCACAGATACGCAGTATTTT
.	TRBV24-1	TRBJ2-2	.	CATSDSGLLNTGELFF	TGTGCCACCAGTGACTCGGGACTCCTGAACACCGGGGAGCTGTTTTTT
few	TRBV5-1	TRBJ2-1	.	CASSLGQNYNEQFF	TGCGCCAGCAGCTTGGGACAGAACTACAATGAGCAGTTCTTC
many	TRBV5-1	TRBJ1-4	TRBD1	CASSLEGQERNF	TGCGCCAGCAGCTTGGAGGGACAGGAACGAAATTTT
few	TRBV11-2	TRBJ1-1	.	CASSLDRGGFINTEAFF	TGTGCCAGCAGCTTAGATAGGGGTGGTTTTATTAACACTGAAGCTTTCTTT
few	TRBV5-1	TRBJ2-1	TRBD2	CASSVSSGANNEQFF	TGCGCCAGCAGCGTATCGAGCGGGGCTAACAATGAGCAGTTCTTC
many	TRBV10-3	TRBJ2-5	.	CAISESSGGGETQYF	TGTGCCATCAGTGAGTCATCCGGGGGCGGTGAGACCCAGTACTTC
many	TRBV7-2	TRBJ2-7	.	CASSQLYPAGRYF	TGTGCCAGCAGCCAACTTTACCCGGCAGGGAGGTACTTC